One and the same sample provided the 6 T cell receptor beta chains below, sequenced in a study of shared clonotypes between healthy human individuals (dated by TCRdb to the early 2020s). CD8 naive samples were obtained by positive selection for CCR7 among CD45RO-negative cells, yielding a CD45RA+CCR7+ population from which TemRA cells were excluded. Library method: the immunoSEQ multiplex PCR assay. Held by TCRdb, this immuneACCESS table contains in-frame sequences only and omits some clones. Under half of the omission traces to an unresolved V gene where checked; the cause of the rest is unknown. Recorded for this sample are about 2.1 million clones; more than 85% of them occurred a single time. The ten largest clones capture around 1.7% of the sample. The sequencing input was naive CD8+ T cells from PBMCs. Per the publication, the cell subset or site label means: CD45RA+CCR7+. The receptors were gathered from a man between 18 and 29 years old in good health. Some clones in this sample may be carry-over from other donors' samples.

CDR3 DNA sequence: TGTGCCAGCAGAAATCAGGGGCGCCGCTACGAGCAGTACTTC. It is translated as CASRNQGRRYEQYF. The chain employs TRBV28 and TRBJ2-7, with D possibly being TRBD1 (6 bases). The germline V and J ends were trimmed by 6 bases and 3 bases, with 15 bases remaining between them. This CDR3 contains 14 residues. Germline V lookup: CDR1 MDHEN, CDR2 SYDVKM.

The CDR3 region has the DNA TGTGCCAGCAGCACGCACAGGGGGGAAAGGTATCAGCCCCAGCATTTT. Its translation: CASSTHRGERYQPQHF. The rearrangement links TRBV28 to TRBJ1-5; 8 bases align to TRBD1. Germline V gene lookup returns CDR1 MDHEN and CDR2 SYDVKM. CDR3 size: 16 residues. V shed 6 bases, J shed 5 bases, and the junction held 12 bases outside the gene matches.

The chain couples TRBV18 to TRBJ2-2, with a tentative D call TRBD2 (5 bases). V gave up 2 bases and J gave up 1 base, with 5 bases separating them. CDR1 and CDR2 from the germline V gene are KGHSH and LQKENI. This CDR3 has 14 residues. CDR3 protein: CASSPGGNTGELFF. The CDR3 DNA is TGTGCCAGCTCACCAGGAGGGAACACCGGGGAGCTGTTTTTT.

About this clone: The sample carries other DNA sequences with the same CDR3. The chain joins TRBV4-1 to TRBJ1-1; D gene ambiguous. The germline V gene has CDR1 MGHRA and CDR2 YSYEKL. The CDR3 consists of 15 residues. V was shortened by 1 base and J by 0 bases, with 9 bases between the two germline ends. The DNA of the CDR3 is TGCGCCAGCAGCCAAGTGGGAGTTATGAACACTGAAGCTTTCTTT. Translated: CASSQVGVMNTEAFF.

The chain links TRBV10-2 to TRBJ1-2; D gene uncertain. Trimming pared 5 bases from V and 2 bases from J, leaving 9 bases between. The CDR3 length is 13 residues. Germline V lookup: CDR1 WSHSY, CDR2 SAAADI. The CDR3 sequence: CASSPDGNYGYTF. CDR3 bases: TGCGCCAGCAGTCCCGACGGGAACTATGGCTACACCTTC.

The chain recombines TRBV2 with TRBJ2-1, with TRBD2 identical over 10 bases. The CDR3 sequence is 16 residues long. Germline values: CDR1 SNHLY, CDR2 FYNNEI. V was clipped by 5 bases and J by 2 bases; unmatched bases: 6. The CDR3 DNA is TGTGCCAGCAGTTCCGTTGGACTAGCGGCCTACAATGAGCAGTTCTTC. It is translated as CASSSVGLAAYNEQFF. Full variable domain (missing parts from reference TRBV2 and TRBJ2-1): EPEVTQTPSHQVTQMGQEVILRCVPISNHLYFYWYRQILGQKVEFLVSFYNNEISEKSEIFDDQFSVERPDGSNFTLKIRSTKLEDSAMYFCASSSVGLAAYNEQFFGPGTRLTVL.